This T cell receptor beta chain was retrieved from a study of lymphopenia after photon versus proton radiotherapy. Study results and caveats: Only patients who died were analyzed for survival; proton advantage is unproven.

Sequencing used immunoSEQ multiplex PCR; TCRdb keeps in-frame clones, though not all of them. The table has about 40,000 clones, just over 85% seen once. Losses at the gene ends were 1 base for V and 1 base for J; bases not matched to a gene: 4. Looked up from germline, CDR1 is KGHSH and CDR2 is LQKENI. The CDR3 consists of 16 residues. About this clone itself: Its target is not known.

The receptor was derived from a woman between 70 and 85 years old with pancreatic cancer. Some clones in this sample may be carry-over from other donors' samples. Sample: peripheral blood, taken from a patient treated with proton-based radiotherapy. This chain joins TRBV18 and TRBJ2-3, with 8 nucleotides matching TRBD2. The CDR3 DNA sequence: TGTGCCAGCTCACCACTCCATAGCGGGGGCACAGATACGCAGTATTTT. Translation: CASSPLHSGGTDTQYF. The full variable domain, rest sourced from reference TRBV18 and TRBJ2-3, is NAGVMQNPRHLVRRRGQEARLRCSPMKGHSHVYWYRQLPEEGLKFMVYLQKENIIDESGMPKERFSAEFPKEGPSILRIQQVVRGDSAAYFCASSPLHSGGTDTQYFGPGTRLTVL.